Each of the 24 T cell receptor beta chains below was sequenced from the same sample in a study of long-term antiretroviral therapy in people with HIV. They ran version v3.0 of the immunoSEQ assay at survey level. Data came from immunoSEQ multiplex PCR; TCRdb stores just in-frame clones and leaves some out. The table includes tens of thousands of clones, roughly 77% detected once. Specimen: unsorted PBMCs, collected 1.9 years after starting antiretroviral therapy. These receptors were obtained from a man between 18 and 35 years old with HIV.

The V call is TRBV19, the J call TRBJ1-5, with 7 positions matching TRBD1. The CDR3 has 13 amino acids. Germline lookup yields CDR1 LNHDA and CDR2 SQIVND (reference sequence). After removal of 4 bases from V and 6 bases from J, the junction contained 3 bases not matched to a gene. For the CDR3, the DNA is TGTGCCAGTAGTAGCAGGGGGAGTCAGCCCCAGCATTTT. Translated, it gives CASSSRGSQPQHF.

The rearrangement links TRBV6-5 to TRBJ1-4; unclear D gene. Germline lookup yields CDR1 MNHEY and CDR2 SVGAGI. The CDR3 sequence is 13 residues long. The ends were cut back, 6 bases at V and 1 base at J, with 6 bases in the middle. The CDR3 here is CASSTVTNEKLFF. The CDR3 nucleotides read TGTGCCAGCAGCACAGTAACTAATGAAAAACTGTTTTTT.

The V and J genes are TRBV2 and TRBJ2-3, with a tentative D call TRBD1 (5 bases). The length of the CDR3 is 15 residues. V shed 9 bases and J shed 2 bases, with 18 bases lying between them. Germline values: CDR1 SNHLY, CDR2 FYNNEI. The CDR3 DNA sequence: TGTGCCAGTTCTTGGGGCCAGAGCGACACAGATACGCAGTATTTT. Translation: CASSWGQSDTDTQYF.

The genes are TRBV2 and TRBJ1-5; D is unclear. CDR1 and CDR2 (germline): SNHLY, FYNNEI. Trimming took 1 base from V and 8 from J, leaving 12 bases between them. This CDR3 has 14 amino acids. CDR3 bases: TGTGCCAGCAGTGAAGAGGAGGGAAAGGAGCCCCAGCATTTT. Amino acid sequence: CASSEEEGKEPQHF.

This clone was seen only once. This chain joins TRBV5-4 and TRBJ2-3; D not certain. CDR3 length: 13 amino acids. V dropped 0 bases and J dropped 2 bases, with 4 bases sitting between them. Germline V gives CDR1 SGHNT, CDR2 YYREEE (reference sequence). CDR3 in amino acids: CASSLDLTDTQYF. Here the CDR3 DNA reads TGTGCCAGCAGCTTGGACCTCACAGATACGCAGTATTTT.

This clone came up a few times. The genes are TRBV7-9 and TRBJ1-2; 7 nucleotides match TRBD1. Per the germline V gene, CDR1 is SEHNR and CDR2 is FQNEAQ (reference sequence). J lost 8 bases, V lost 4 bases, and 13 bases had no gene match. This CDR3 has 15 residues. Here the CDR3 reads CASSSSDRTGGGYTF. The CDR3 DNA reads TGTGCCAGCAGCTCGTCGGACAGGACTGGCGGGGGCTACACCTTC.

The CDR3 reads CASSSGRSYEQYF. The CDR3 DNA reads TGCGCCAGCAGCTCAGGGCGGTCCTACGAGCAGTACTTC. The rearrangement links TRBV5-1 to TRBJ2-7, with a possible D match to TRBD1 (5 bases). V was shortened by 3 bases and J by 1 base, with 8 bases between the two germline ends. There are 13 residues in the CDR3. The germline CDR1 and CDR2 sequences are SGHRS and YFSETQ.

The rearrangement links TRBV2 to TRBJ1-5, with 8 bases matching TRBD1. This CDR3 region has 16 residues. The J segment lost 0 bases and the V segment lost 8 bases, leaving 9 bases of the junction unmatched. CDR1 is SNHLY and CDR2 is FYNNEI in the germline V gene. The CDR3 protein is CASGQGLSTSNQPQHF. DNA of the CDR3: TGTGCCAGCGGACAGGGACTCTCTACTAGCAATCAGCCCCAGCATTTT. Full variable domain (remainder filled in from reference TRBV2 and TRBJ1-5): EPEVTQTPSHQVTQMGQEVILRCVPISNHLYFYWYRQILGQKVEFLVSFYNNEISEKSEIFDDQFSVERPDGSNFTLKIRSTKLEDSAMYFCASGQGLSTSNQPQHFGDGTRLSIL.

The J gene is TRBJ2-3, the V gene TRBV19; D perhaps matches TRBD1 (6 bases). The CDR3 consists of 15 residues. CDR1 and CDR2 (germline): LNHDA, SQIVND (reference sequence). V shed 10 bases and J shed 2 bases, with 19 bases lying between them. The CDR3 sequence: CATKVLDSPTDTQYF. The CDR3 DNA is TGTGCCACTAAGGTCCTGGACAGCCCCACAGATACGCAGTATTTT.

The chain combines TRBV9 with TRBJ1-1; D may be TRBD1 (5 bases). This CDR3 has 14 residues. Trimming removed 1 base at V and 1 base at J, with 8 bases between. Germline V gene data show CDR1 as SGDLS and CDR2 as YYNGEE. The CDR3 nucleotides are TGTGCCAGCAGCGTAACAGGACAGAACACTGAAGCTTTCTTT. Protein: CASSVTGQNTEAFF.

The chain recombines TRBV5-1 with TRBJ2-2; possible D gene TRBD1, 6 bases. V lost 4 bases and J 2 bases, leaving 9 bases between the germline ends. Germline V gene lookup returns CDR1 SGHRS and CDR2 YFSETQ. The CDR3 extends over 14 amino acids. CDR3 loop: CASSRDTNTGELFF. CDR3 nucleotide sequence: TGCGCCAGCAGCAGGGACACTAACACCGGGGAGCTGTTTTTT.

The V and J genes are TRBV6-5 and TRBJ1-5; D unresolved. The CDR3 has 14 amino acids. V gave up 6 bases and J gave up 2 bases, with 11 bases separating them. CDR1 is MNHEY, CDR2 SVGAGI, per germline. The CDR3 protein is CASSAKGGNQPQHF. The CDR3 region has the DNA TGTGCCAGCAGCGCAAAAGGAGGCAATCAGCCCCAGCATTTT.

This chain connects TRBV7-2 to TRBJ1-2, with D unclear. Trimming cost V 5 bases and J 8 bases, with 15 bases left between them. The CDR3 has 13 amino acids. Looked up from germline, CDR1 is SGHTA and CDR2 is FQGNSA. CDR3 nucleotide sequence: TGTGCCAGCAGCCCCATGGCGACGGGGGGCTACACCTTC. This gives the protein CASSPMATGGYTF.

This sequence joins TRBV28 and TRBJ1-5, with D possibly matching TRBD1 (5 bases). The CDR3 runs 15 residues. The germline CDR1 and CDR2 sequences are MDHEN and SYDVKM. V was trimmed by 7 bases and J by 2 bases, leaving 15 bases between them. The DNA for the CDR3 is TGTGCCAGCACCTTGGCCCGAGGGGGCAATCAGCCCCAGCATTTT. Amino acid sequence: CASTLARGGNQPQHF. Based on the CDR3 plus reference TRBV28 and TRBJ1-5, the full variable domain is DVKVTQSSRYLVKRTGEKVFLECVQDMDHENMFWYRQDPGLGLRLIYFSYDVKMKEKGDIPEGYSVSREKKERFSLILESASTNQTSMYLCASTLARGGNQPQHFGDGTRLSIL.

The genes are TRBV6-1 and TRBJ1-1, with D hard to call. The CDR3 consists of 18 residues. Germline CDR1 is MNHNS and CDR2 is SASEGT. Deletions cut 0 bases from V and 1 base from J, with 18 bases between. CDR3 nucleotides: TGTGCCAGCAGTGAAGCGCTAAGGCCCAACAGCCCGAACACTGAAGCTTTCTTT. It codes for CASSEALRPNSPNTEAFF.

The chain employs TRBV6-5 and TRBJ1-2, with unresolved D. Trimming took 2 bases from V and 5 from J, leaving 9 bases between them. The germline gives CDR1 MNHEY, CDR2 SVGAGI. The CDR3 runs 13 residues. Here the CDR3 DNA reads TGTGCCAGCAGTTACGCCGAGGGATATGGCTACACCTTC. This encodes CASSYAEGYGYTF.

The chain couples TRBV28 to TRBJ1-6, with a possible D match to TRBD1 (6 bases). CDR3 length: 16 amino acids. The V end was cut by 3 bases, the J end by 1 base, with 10 bases between. Germline CDR1 is MDHEN and CDR2 is SYDVKM. Here the CDR3 DNA reads TGTGCCAGCAGTTTCTCAGGGGTTTCCTATAATTCACCCCTCCACTTT. Translation gives CASSFSGVSYNSPLHF. The complete variable domain, with remaining parts taken from reference TRBV28 and TRBJ1-6, reads DVKVTQSSRYLVKRTGEKVFLECVQDMDHENMFWYRQDPGLGLRLIYFSYDVKMKEKGDIPEGYSVSREKKERFSLILESASTNQTSMYLCASSFSGVSYNSPLHFGNGTRLTVT.

The rearrangement joins TRBV2 to TRBJ1-1, with D maybe TRBD1 (6 bases). CDR1 and CDR2 from the germline V gene are SNHLY and FYNNEI. The ends were cut back, 2 bases at V and 2 bases at J, with 9 bases in the middle. CDR3 length: 14 amino acids. The CDR3 DNA follows: TGTGCCAGCAGTGAATGGACAGAAAACACTGAAGCTTTCTTT. Protein: CASSEWTENTEAFF.

The rearrangement uses TRBV7-8 and TRBJ1-1, with TRBD1 as a possible D gene (6 bases). Germline assignment: CDR1 SGHVS and CDR2 FQNEAQ. CDR3 size: 16 residues. V was cut by 3 bases and J by 1 base, with 15 bases left in between. The CDR3 nucleotides read TGTGCCAGCAGCTTGGGGGCCTGGGGGACGAACACTGAAGCTTTCTTT. Protein: CASSLGAWGTNTEAFF.

A few counts support this clone. The chain is built from TRBV4-1 and TRBJ1-1; no clear D. Germline V gene lookup returns CDR1 MGHRA and CDR2 YSYEKL. The V gene lost 1 base and the J gene lost 4 bases, with 10 bases spanning the gap. The CDR3 sequence is 14 residues long. CDR3 amino acids: CASSQGVGFTEAFF. The CDR3, as DNA: TGCGCCAGCAGCCAAGGGGTTGGGTTCACTGAAGCTTTCTTT.

The chain combines TRBV5-1 with TRBJ2-3; 8 positions agree with TRBD2. V shed 0 bases, J shed 1 base, and the junction held 4 bases outside the gene matches. Germline assignment: CDR1 SGHRS and CDR2 YFSETQ. The CDR3 loop spans 16 amino acids. The CDR3 loop is CASSLAGGGRTDTQYF. Written as DNA, the CDR3 is TGCGCCAGCAGCTTGGCCGGGGGGGGGCGCACAGATACGCAGTATTTT.

This chain uses TRBV14 with TRBJ2-4; D not resolved. The germline V gene has CDR1 SGHDN and CDR2 FVKESK. Trimming shortened V by 1 base and J by 8 bases, and 9 bases separated the two germline ends. The CDR3 is made up of 13 amino acids. The CDR3 coding sequence is TGTGCCAGCAGCCAAGTAGGTTCGGACATTCAGTACTTC. It encodes CASSQVGSDIQYF.

The chain combines TRBV5-1 with TRBJ2-7; 10 bases line up with TRBD1. Germline CDR1 and CDR2: SGHRS and YFSETQ. This CDR3 is built from 15 residues. V gave up 4 bases and J gave up 3 bases; unmatched junction bases: 7. CDR3 protein: CASSGPGQGFYEQYF. The DNA for the CDR3 is TGCGCCAGCAGCGGACCGGGACAGGGGTTCTACGAGCAGTACTTC.

The chain combines TRBV7-9 with TRBJ1-1; 9 bases fit TRBD1. CDR3 size: 13 residues. Trimming removed 5 bases from V and 5 bases from J; junction bases left unmatched: 3. Germline CDR1 SEHNR, CDR2 FQNEAQ (reference sequence). The CDR3 sequence is CASSATGGTEAFF. CDR3 DNA: TGTGCCAGCAGCGCGACAGGGGGTACTGAAGCTTTCTTT.